This T cell receptor beta chain was obtained from a study of radiation and T cells in renal cell carcinoma. Method: immunoSEQ multiplex PCR; TCRdb's copy keeps in-frame clones and lacks some. This table holds about 12,000 clones, about 65% found once. Trimming left V 7 bases short and J 5 bases short, with 8 bases between. The CDR3 sequence is 12 residues long. Per the germline V gene, CDR1 is MGHDK and CDR2 is SYGVNS. Treatment described: treatment-naive control, cytoreductive nephrectomy. Specimen: tumor tissue, collected from a patient whose treatment was nephrectomy without radiotherapy. This chain links TRBV25-1 with TRBJ2-2; D is possibly TRBD1 (6 bases). This clonotype was obtained from an elderly woman with renal cell carcinoma. CDR3: CASNRVTGELFF. CDR3 in DNA: TGTGCCAGCAACAGGGTGACCGGGGAGCTGTTTTTT.